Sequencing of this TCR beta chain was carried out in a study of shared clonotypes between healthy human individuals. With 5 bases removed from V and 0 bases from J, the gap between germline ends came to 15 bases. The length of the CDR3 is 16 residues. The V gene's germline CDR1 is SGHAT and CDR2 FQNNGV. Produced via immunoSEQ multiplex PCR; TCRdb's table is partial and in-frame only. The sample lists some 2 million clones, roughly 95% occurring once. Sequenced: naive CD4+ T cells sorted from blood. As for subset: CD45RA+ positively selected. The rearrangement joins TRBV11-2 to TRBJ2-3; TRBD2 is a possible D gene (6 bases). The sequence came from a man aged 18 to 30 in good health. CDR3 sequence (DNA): TGTGCCAGCAGCCTCGGGACTGCCCCTAGCACAGATACGCAGTATTTT. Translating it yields CASSLGTAPSTDTQYF.